The 21 T cell receptor beta chains reported below all come from one sample, sequenced in a study of blood T cell repertoires in COVID-19. Profiling relied on immunoSEQ multiplex PCR, and the TCRdb table lists in-frame clones only, not all of them. The table lists some 140,000 clones, 88% of them singletons. The sample consisted of peripheral blood. The source of these receptors is a man in his 70s with active COVID-19.

This clone came up a few times. J is TRBJ1-5 and V is TRBV2, with D perhaps TRBD1 (6 bases). Trimming removed 3 bases from V and 4 bases from J, with 16 bases in between. The CDR3 spans 16 residues. Germline V gene lookup returns CDR1 SNHLY and CDR2 FYNNEI. The CDR3 DNA reads TGTGCCAGCAGTGAGCATGGCAGGGGAGCGAATCAGCCCCAGCATTTT. Amino acids: CASSEHGRGANQPQHF.

The gene calls are TRBV28 and TRBJ2-7, with a possible D match to TRBD1 (7 bases). The CDR3 consists of 13 residues. V lost 9 bases and J 9 bases, leaving 21 bases between the germline ends. Per germline, CDR1 MDHEN and CDR2 SYDVKM. The DNA of the CDR3 is TGTGCCAGTACGGAGGGGGCGAGGGGTTGGCAGTACTTC. It encodes CASTEGARGWQYF.

The J gene is TRBJ2-7, the V gene TRBV20-1; 7 bases map to TRBD1. The germline CDR1 and CDR2 sequences are DFQATT and SNEGSKA (reference sequence). The CDR3 is 11 residues long. The J segment lost 7 bases and the V segment lost 5 bases, leaving 5 bases of the junction unmatched. Here the CDR3 reads CSALTGAEQYF. The CDR3 region has the DNA TGCAGTGCTTTAACAGGGGCAGAGCAGTACTTC.

This clone was picked up many times. The CDR3 sequence is CAWSDRGSSTGELFF. CDR3 DNA sequence: TGTGCCTGGAGTGACAGGGGTTCGAGTACCGGGGAGCTGTTTTTT. This sequence joins TRBV30 and TRBJ2-2; TRBD1 aligns across 7 bases. The junction had 7 bases not matched to a gene; V was cut back by 1 base and J by 5 bases. The germline V gene has CDR1 GTSNPN and CDR2 SVGIG (reference sequence). This CDR3 has 15 amino acids. Based on the CDR3 plus reference TRBV30 and TRBJ2-2, the full variable domain is SQTIHQWPATLVQPVGSPLSLECTVEGTSNPNLYWYRQAAGRGLQLLFYSVGIGQISSEVPQNLSASRPQDRQFILSSKKLLLSDSGFYLCAWSDRGSSTGELFFGEGSRLTVL.

The chain carries TRBV28 and TRBJ1-6; TRBD1 aligns across 9 bases. With 5 bases clipped from V and 7 bases from J, the junction kept 6 bases outside the gene matches. Germline assignment: CDR1 MDHEN and CDR2 SYDVKM. The CDR3 covers 15 residues. CDR3: CASSLGQGNNSPLHF. The CDR3 nucleotides are TGTGCCAGCAGTCTAGGACAGGGGAACAATTCACCCCTCCACTTT.

This chain uses TRBV27 with TRBJ1-1, with 7 nucleotides matching TRBD1. This CDR3 has 13 residues. Germline V gives CDR1 MNHEY, CDR2 SMNVEV (reference sequence). J was trimmed by 0 bases and V by 7 bases; bases with no gene match: 2. CDR3 region: CASMGQLNTEAFF. The CDR3 DNA follows: TGTGCCAGCATGGGACAGCTGAACACTGAAGCTTTCTTT.

This chain uses TRBV18 with TRBJ2-5; perhaps TRBD1 as D (6 bases). Germline assignment: CDR1 KGHSH and CDR2 LQKENI. The CDR3 totals 14 residues. Trimming took 0 bases from V and 5 from J, leaving 10 bases between them. CDR3 bases: TGTGCCAGCTCACCACCGGGGGCCAGGGAGACCCAGTACTTC. As protein: CASSPPGARETQYF.

This chain joins TRBV27 and TRBJ1-6, with a tentative D call TRBD1 (6 bases). CDR3 size: 14 residues. V lost 3 bases and J lost 10, with 13 bases in between. Germline V lookup: CDR1 MNHEY, CDR2 SMNVEV (reference sequence). CDR3 in amino acids: CASSFGQGISPLHF. CDR3 nucleotide sequence: TGTGCCAGCAGTTTCGGGCAGGGGATCTCACCCCTCCACTTT.

V gene TRBV5-1 combines with J gene TRBJ2-3; D unresolved. With 0 bases removed from V and 0 bases from J, the gap between germline ends came to 5 bases. The CDR3 has 14 amino acids. Germline lookup yields CDR1 SGHRS and CDR2 YFSETQ. In DNA form, the CDR3 reads TGCGCCAGCAGCTTGGGTTCAAGCACAGATACGCAGTATTTT. This codes for CASSLGSSTDTQYF. The whole variable domain, remainder taken from reference TRBV5-1 and TRBJ2-3, is KAGVTQTPRYLIKTRGQQVTLSCSPISGHRSVSWYQQTPGQGLQFLFEYFSETQRNKGNFPGRFSGRQFSNSRSEMNVSTLELGDSALYLCASSLGSSTDTQYFGPGTRLTVL.

This clone was recorded a few times. This rearrangement joins TRBV18 to TRBJ2-3; perhaps TRBD1 as D (6 bases). Trimming took off 2 bases at V and 2 bases at J, with 20 bases between the two ends. The CDR3 totals 18 residues. Germline lookup yields CDR1 KGHSH and CDR2 LQKENI. DNA for the CDR3: TGTGCCAGCTCACCAATTAAACAGGGAAGGAAGGACACAGATACGCAGTATTTT. It codes for CASSPIKQGRKDTDTQYF.

This clone was counted once. DNA of the CDR3: TGTGCCAGCAGCCTCAAGGGGGGGGGCACAGATACGCAGTATTTT. This gives the protein CASSLKGGGTDTQYF. This chain connects TRBV7-3 to TRBJ2-3, with a tentative D call TRBD2 (7 bases). The CDR3 length is 15 residues. CDR1 and CDR2 (germline): SGHTA, FQGTGA. V lost 5 bases, J lost 1 base, and 13 bases lay in between.

The V call is TRBV28, the J call TRBJ1-2; a possible D gene is TRBD1 (5 bases). The germline V gene encodes CDR1 MDHEN and CDR2 SYDVKM. The CDR3 runs to 12 residues. Trimming shortened V by 6 bases and J by 8 bases, and 13 bases separated the two germline ends. CDR3 residues: CASRPPGGGYTF. The CDR3 nucleotides are TGTGCCAGCAGACCACCCGGGGGAGGCTACACCTTC.

With regard to this clone: Other DNA sequences in the same sample also yield this CDR3. The rearrangement uses TRBV5-1 and TRBJ2-7; 9 bases are a match to TRBD1. V dropped 2 bases and J dropped 2; count of bases not matched to a gene: 8. Germline CDR1 is SGHRS and CDR2 is YFSETQ. The CDR3 is made up of 16 amino acids. The CDR3 DNA follows: TGCGCCAGCAGCTTCTCCGGACAGGGGCCTCCCTACGAGCAGTACTTC. Protein: CASSFSGQGPPYEQYF.

The chain combines TRBV21-1 with TRBJ2-7; TRBD2, the table's D call, lacks a check against the DNA. TRBV21-1 is reported as a pseudogene. The CDR3 has 16 amino acids. The CDR3 loop is CASSTKGTSGSHEQYF. The CDR3 coding sequence is TGTGCCAGCAGCACGAAGGGGACTAGCGGGAGCCACGAGCAGTACTTC.

The CDR3 bases are TGTGCCAGCAGCTTAGGACTAGCGAGGAGGGAGCTGTTTTTT. It translates to CASSLGLARRELFF. The rearrangement uses TRBV7-9 and TRBJ2-2; 8 bases map to TRBD2. This CDR3 contains 14 residues. Looked up from germline, CDR1 is SEHNR and CDR2 is FQNEAQ (reference sequence). V was pared by 1 base and J by 9 bases, with 4 bases of the junction left unmatched.

The J gene is TRBJ1-1, the V gene TRBV9; no firm D call. Germline CDR1 reads SGDLS; CDR2 reads YYNGEE. The CDR3 extends over 14 amino acids. V dropped 0 bases and J dropped 1 base, with 7 bases sitting between them. This chain's CDR3 is CASSVGAANTEAFF. CDR3 sequence (DNA): TGTGCCAGCAGCGTAGGAGCCGCGAACACTGAAGCTTTCTTT.

This chain uses TRBV19 with TRBJ2-1; 7 nucleotides line up with TRBD2. Germline loops: CDR1 LNHDA, CDR2 SQIVND (reference sequence). V lost 7 bases and J lost 2; bases outside the gene matches: 8. The CDR3 consists of 15 residues. CDR3: CASTPLATTYNEQFF. CDR3 nucleotide sequence: TGTGCCAGTACTCCACTAGCGACGACCTACAATGAGCAGTTCTTC.

V usage is TRBV6-5 and J usage is TRBJ2-7; perhaps TRBD2 as D (6 bases). The CDR3 extends over 15 amino acids. V dropped 5 bases and J dropped 2 bases, with 16 bases sitting between them. Germline loops: CDR1 MNHEY, CDR2 SVGAGI. CDR3 nucleotide sequence: TGTGCCAGCAGTCCCTTTGGCGGGAAGACCTACGAGCAGTACTTC. It is translated as CASSPFGGKTYEQYF.

V gene TRBV5-1 combines with J gene TRBJ2-1, with 10 bases that match TRBD2. The V and J ends lost 0 bases and 6 bases, in that order; junction bases with no gene match: 3. CDR3 length: 15 residues. The V gene's germline CDR1 is SGHRS and CDR2 YFSETQ. The CDR3 coding sequence is TGCGCCAGCAGCTTGGTCTCTAGCGGGAGCAATGAGCAGTTCTTC. It is translated as CASSLVSSGSNEQFF.

V is TRBV18 and J is TRBJ1-1, with a tentative D call TRBD1 (6 bases). V was clipped by 3 bases and J by 6 bases, with 11 bases between them. Germline values: CDR1 KGHSH, CDR2 LQKENI. The CDR3 runs to 13 residues. CDR3 nucleotides: TGTGCCAGCTCACCCAGGGGTACCGCTGAAGCTTTCTTT. This translates into CASSPRGTAEAFF.

The rearrangement joins TRBV4-1 to TRBJ2-7; D is ambiguous. CDR3 size: 15 residues. V lost 4 bases to trimming and J lost 3 bases, with 16 bases between them. CDR1 is MGHRA, CDR2 YSYEKL, per germline. The CDR3 loop is CASSPVKSGFYEQYF. CDR3 DNA sequence: TGCGCCAGCAGCCCCGTCAAATCTGGCTTCTACGAGCAGTACTTC.